One T cell receptor beta chain is described in this entry. This sample stems from a study of cytomegalovirus exposure and HLA in healthy donors. In the PCR, 60 Vbeta and 13 Jbeta primers were used. The table came from immunoSEQ multiplex PCR; TCRdb's copy has only in-frame clones and leaves some out. This sample's clone table lists fewer than 60,000 clones. CDR1 is SGHRS and CDR2 is YFSETQ in the germline V gene. Between the trimmed V and J ends, which lost 4 bases and 4 bases, there was a span of 10 bases. There are 13 residues in the CDR3. Sequences were obtained from PBMCs. This TCR was recovered from a woman between 25 and 40 years old in good health and CMV-seropositive. The J gene is TRBJ2-3, the V gene TRBV5-1, with D perhaps TRBD1 (6 bases). The CDR3 DNA reads as TGCGCCAGCAGCGAACAGGGATCAGATACGCAGTATTTT. Its protein product is CASSEQGSDTQYF.